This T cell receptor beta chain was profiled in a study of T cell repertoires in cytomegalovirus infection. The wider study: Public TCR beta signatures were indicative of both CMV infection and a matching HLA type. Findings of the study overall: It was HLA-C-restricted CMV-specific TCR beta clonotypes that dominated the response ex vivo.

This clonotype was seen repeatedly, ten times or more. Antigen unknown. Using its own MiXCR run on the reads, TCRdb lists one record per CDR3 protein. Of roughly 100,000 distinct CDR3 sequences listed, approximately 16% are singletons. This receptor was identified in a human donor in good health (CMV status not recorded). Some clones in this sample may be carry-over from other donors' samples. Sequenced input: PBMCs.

DNA of the CDR3: TGTGCCAGCAGCCCATCGGCTAGCGGGGGGATTTTGGAGCAGTTCTTC. Amino acid sequence: CASSPSASGGILEQFF. The V and J genes are TRBV7-2 and TRBJ2-1; 11 bases agree with TRBD2. Trimming at V came to 5 bases and at J to 10 bases, leaving 13 bases not matched to a gene. Looked up from germline, CDR1 is SGHTA and CDR2 is FQGNSA. The CDR3 is made up of 16 amino acids.